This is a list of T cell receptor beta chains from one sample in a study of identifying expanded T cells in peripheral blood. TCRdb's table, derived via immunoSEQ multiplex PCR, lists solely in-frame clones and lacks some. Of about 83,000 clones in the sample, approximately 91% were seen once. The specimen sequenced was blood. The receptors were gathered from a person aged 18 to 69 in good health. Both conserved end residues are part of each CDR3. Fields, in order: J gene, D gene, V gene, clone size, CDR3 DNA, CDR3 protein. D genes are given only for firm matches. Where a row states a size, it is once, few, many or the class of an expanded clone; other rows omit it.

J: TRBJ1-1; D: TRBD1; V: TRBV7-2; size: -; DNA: TGTGCCAGCAGTTCCAGGGGACAGGGGCCGGAAGCTTTCTTT; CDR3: CASSSRGQGPEAFF
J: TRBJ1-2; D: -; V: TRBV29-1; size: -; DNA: TGCAGCGTTCCGCGGGTGGGCGCATCTTCCGGCTACACCTTC; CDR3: CSVPRVGASSGYTF
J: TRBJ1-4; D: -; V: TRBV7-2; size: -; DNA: TGTGCCAGCAGCTTAATAGGGCACTGTAATGAAAAACTGTTTTTT; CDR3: CASSLIGHCNEKLFF
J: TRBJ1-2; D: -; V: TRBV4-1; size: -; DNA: TGCGCCAGCAGCCATGGTGATACGAGGTATGGCTACACCTTC; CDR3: CASSHGDTRYGYTF
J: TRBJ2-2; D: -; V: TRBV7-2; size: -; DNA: TGTGCCAGCAGCTCCCCGAACTACGGGGAGCTGTTTTTT; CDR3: CASSSPNYGELFF
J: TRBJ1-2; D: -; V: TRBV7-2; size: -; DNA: TGTGCCAGCAGCTTAGGAGGCAGTCATGGCTACACCTTC; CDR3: CASSLGGSHGYTF
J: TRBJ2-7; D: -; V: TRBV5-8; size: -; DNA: TGTGCCAGCAGTTTCAGCTCCTACGAGCAGTACTTC; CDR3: CASSFSSYEQYF
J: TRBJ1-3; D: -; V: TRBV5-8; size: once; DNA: TGCGCCAGCAGCGAACTCTCTGGAAACACCATATATTTT; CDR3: CASSELSGNTIYF
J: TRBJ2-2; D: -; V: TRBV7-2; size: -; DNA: TGTGCCAGCAGCTCCCAGATACTAGGCACCGGGGAGCTGTTTTTT; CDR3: CASSSQILGTGELFF
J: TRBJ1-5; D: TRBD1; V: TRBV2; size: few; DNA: TGTGCCAGCAGTGGGGACAGGGGGAATCAGCCCCAGCATTTT; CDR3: CASSGDRGNQPQHF
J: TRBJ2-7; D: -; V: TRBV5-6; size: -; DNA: TGTGCCAGCAGCTTGTGGGGAAGGTACGAGCAGTACTTC; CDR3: CASSLWGRYEQYF
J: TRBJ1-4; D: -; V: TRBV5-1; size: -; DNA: TGCGCCAGCAAGGAGGAGGCTAATGAAAAACTGTTTTTT; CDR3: CASKEEANEKLFF
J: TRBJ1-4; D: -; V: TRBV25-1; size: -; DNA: TGTGCCAGCAGTGAATTTCGGACGACAGCTGGAAATGAAAAACTGTTTTTT; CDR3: CASSEFRTTAGNEKLFF
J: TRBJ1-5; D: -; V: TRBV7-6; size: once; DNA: TGTGCCAGCAGCCTGGCCGAGGATCAGCCCCAGCATTTT; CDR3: CASSLAEDQPQHF
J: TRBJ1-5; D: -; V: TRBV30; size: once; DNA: TGTGCCTGGGGACAGAACAGCAATCAGCCCCAGCATTTT; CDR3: CAWGQNSNQPQHF
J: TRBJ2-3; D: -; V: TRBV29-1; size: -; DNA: TGCAGCGTTGAAGACCCCACAGATACGCAGTATTTT; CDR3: CSVEDPTDTQYF
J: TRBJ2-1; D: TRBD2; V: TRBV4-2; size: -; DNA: TGTGCCAGCAGCCAAGGGGAACTAGCGGGAGGGTCCTACAATGAGCAGTTCTTC; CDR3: CASSQGELAGGSYNEQFF
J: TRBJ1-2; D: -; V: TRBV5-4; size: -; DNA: TGTGCCAGCAGCTTTAACCCAGGAGGAAGGGATGGCTACACCTTC; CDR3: CASSFNPGGRDGYTF
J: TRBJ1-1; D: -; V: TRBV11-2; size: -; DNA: TGTGCCAGCAGCCCAAAGACAGTAATGAACACTGAAGCTTTCTTT; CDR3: CASSPKTVMNTEAFF
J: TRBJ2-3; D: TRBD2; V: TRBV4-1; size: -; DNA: TGCGCCAGCAGCCAAGGCATGGGGCGGAGCGGGAGGGAAGATACGCAGTATTTT; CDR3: CASSQGMGRSGREDTQYF
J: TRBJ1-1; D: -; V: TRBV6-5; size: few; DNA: TGTGCCAGCAGGGCGGGACCGCACACTGAAGCTTTCTTT; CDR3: CASRAGPHTEAFF
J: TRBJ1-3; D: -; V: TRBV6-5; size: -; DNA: TGTGCCAGCAGACCCGTCGGGGGGCGGTGGAACACCATATATTTT; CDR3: CASRPVGGRWNTIYF
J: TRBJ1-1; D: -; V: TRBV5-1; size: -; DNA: TGCGCCAGCAGAGAAGCCGGGGACGGGACTGAAGCTTTCTTT; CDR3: CASREAGDGTEAFF
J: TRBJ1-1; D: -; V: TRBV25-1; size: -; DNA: TGTGCCAGCAGTCCGGGGTTTACTGAAGCTTTCTTT; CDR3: CASSPGFTEAFF
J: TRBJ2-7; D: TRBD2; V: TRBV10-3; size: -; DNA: TGTGCCATCAGTAATAAACCGGGACTAGCGGAGTACTACGAGCAGTACTTC; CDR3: CAISNKPGLAEYYEQYF
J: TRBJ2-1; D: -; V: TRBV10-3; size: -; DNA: TGTGCCATCAGTGAGTCCCTCGGAGTAGGCAATGAGCAGTTCTTC; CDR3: CAISESLGVGNEQFF
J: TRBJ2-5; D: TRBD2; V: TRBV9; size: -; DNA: TGTGCCAGCAGCGTAGGCCCGGGGACTAGCGGGAGAATCCAAGAGACCCAGTACTTC; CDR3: CASSVGPGTSGRIQETQYF
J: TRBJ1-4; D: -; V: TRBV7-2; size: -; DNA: TGTGCCAGCAGCCCACAGGAGGCGGACGAAAAACTGTTTTTT; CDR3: CASSPQEADEKLFF
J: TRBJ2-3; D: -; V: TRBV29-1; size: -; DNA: TGCAGCGTTGAAGTCACCACAGATACGCAGTATTTT; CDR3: CSVEVTTDTQYF